This T cell receptor beta chain stems from a study of blood T cells in healthy people across ages. It was with a sample-barcoded 5' primer and a J-beta primer mix that a second PCR of roughly 7 to 12 cycles was run. Each TCR beta cDNA got a 12-nucleotide random molecular identifier. TCRdb reanalysed the 5' RACE reads using MiXCR and keeps one entry per CDR3 protein. The repertoire includes about 680,000 distinct CDR3 sequences, approximately 50% of them detected once, and roughly a third sits in the top ten. As for this clonotype: Antigen unknown.

The CDR3 covers 14 residues. Germline CDR1 reads DFQATT; CDR2 reads SNEGSKA (reference sequence). V was clipped by 1 base and J by 3 bases; unmatched bases: 3. Donors were healthy Caucasian individuals from Russia aged about 6 to 90. Drawing of peripheral blood yielded 7.5 to 10 milliliters from each donor. Study-wide points: Fewer expanded clones and more diversity marked long-lived versus aged donors.

The chain uses TRBV20-1 and TRBJ1-2, with 9 bases identical to TRBD1. Sequencing input: blood. This TCR was recovered from a woman in her sixties or seventies in good health. The CDR3 DNA reads as TGCAGTGCTAGAGCCCGGGACAGGGACTATGGCTACACCTTC. Protein product: CSARARDRDYGYTF.